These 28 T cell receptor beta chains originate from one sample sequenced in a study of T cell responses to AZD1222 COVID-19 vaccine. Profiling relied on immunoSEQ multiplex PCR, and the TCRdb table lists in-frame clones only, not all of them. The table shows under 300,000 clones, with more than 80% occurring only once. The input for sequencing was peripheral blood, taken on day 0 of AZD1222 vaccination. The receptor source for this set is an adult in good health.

The chain's CDR3 is CASSLAGNSGNTIYF. The CDR3 nucleotides are TGTGCCAGCAGCTTAGCGGGGAACTCTGGAAACACCATATATTTT. This rearrangement joins TRBV7-2 to TRBJ1-3; D gene unclear. With 0 bases removed from V and 0 bases from J, the gap between germline ends came to 6 bases. This CDR3 spans 15 amino acids. Looked up from germline, CDR1 is SGHTA and CDR2 is FQGNSA.

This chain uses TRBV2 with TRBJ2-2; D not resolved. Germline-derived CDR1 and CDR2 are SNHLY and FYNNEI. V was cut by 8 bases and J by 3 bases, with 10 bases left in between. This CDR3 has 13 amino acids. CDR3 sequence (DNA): TGTGCCAGCCGCGCGACATACACCGGGGAGCTGTTTTTT. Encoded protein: CASRATYTGELFF.

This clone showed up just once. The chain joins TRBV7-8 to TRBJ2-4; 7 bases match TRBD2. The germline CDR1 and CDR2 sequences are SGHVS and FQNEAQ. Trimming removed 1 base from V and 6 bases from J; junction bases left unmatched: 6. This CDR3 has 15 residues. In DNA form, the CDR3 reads TGTGCCAGCAGCTTAGTTCCGGGACTAAGAAACATTCAGTACTTC. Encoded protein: CASSLVPGLRNIQYF.

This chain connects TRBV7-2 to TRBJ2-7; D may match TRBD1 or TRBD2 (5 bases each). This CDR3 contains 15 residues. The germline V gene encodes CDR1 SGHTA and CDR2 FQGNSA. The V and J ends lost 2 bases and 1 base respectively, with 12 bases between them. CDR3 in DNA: TGTGCCAGCAGCTTAACCGGGACCGATTCCTACGAGCAGTACTTC. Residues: CASSLTGTDSYEQYF.

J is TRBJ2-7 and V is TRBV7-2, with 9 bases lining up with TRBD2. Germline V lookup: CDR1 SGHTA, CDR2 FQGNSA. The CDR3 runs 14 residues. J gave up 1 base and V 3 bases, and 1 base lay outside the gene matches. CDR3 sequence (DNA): TGTGCCAGCAGCTTTAGCGGGAGATCCTACGAGCAGTACTTC. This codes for CASSFSGRSYEQYF.

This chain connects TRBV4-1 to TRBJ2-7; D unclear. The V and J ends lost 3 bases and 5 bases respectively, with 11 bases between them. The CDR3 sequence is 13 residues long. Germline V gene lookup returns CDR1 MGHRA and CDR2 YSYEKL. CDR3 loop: CASSHPSMDEQYF. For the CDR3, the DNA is TGCGCCAGCAGCCACCCTTCTATGGACGAGCAGTACTTC.

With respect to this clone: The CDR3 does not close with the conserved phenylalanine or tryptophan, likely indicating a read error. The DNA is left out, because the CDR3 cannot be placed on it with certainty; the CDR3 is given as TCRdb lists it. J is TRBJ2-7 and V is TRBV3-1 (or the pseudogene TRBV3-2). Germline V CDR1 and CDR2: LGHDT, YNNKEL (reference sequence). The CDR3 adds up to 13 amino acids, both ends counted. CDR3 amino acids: CASSPGAPPYPGR.

In DNA form, the CDR3 reads TGTGCCAGTAGACTGGGGAGGGGTCGGGCTGAAGCTTTCTTT. Translating it yields CASRLGRGRAEAFF. The V gene is TRBV19, the J gene TRBJ1-1, with D perhaps TRBD1 (5 bases). The germline V and J ends were trimmed by 6 bases and 6 bases, with 17 bases remaining between them. Germline values: CDR1 LNHDA, CDR2 SQIVND (reference sequence). The CDR3 contains 14 residues.

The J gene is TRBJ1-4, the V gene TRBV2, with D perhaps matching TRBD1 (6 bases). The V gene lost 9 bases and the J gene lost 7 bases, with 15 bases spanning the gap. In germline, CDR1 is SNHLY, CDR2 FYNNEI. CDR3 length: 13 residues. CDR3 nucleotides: TGTGCCAGTGGGGCAGGGGAGCGTGAAAAACTGTTTTTT. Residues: CASGAGEREKLFF.

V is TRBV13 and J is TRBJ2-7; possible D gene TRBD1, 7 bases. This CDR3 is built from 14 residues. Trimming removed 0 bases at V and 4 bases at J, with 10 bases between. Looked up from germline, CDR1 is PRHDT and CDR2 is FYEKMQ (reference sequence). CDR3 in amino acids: CASSLGQGRYEQYF. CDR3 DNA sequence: TGTGCCAGCAGCTTAGGACAGGGGAGGTACGAGCAGTACTTC.

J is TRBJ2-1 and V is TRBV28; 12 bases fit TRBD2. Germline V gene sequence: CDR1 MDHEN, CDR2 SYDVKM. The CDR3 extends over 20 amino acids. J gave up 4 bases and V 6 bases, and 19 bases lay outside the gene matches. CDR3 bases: TGTGCCAGCAGCCGCTGGTCGATAACGACTAGCGGGAGAAAGTACAATGAGCAGTTCTTC. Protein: CASSRWSITTSGRKYNEQFF.

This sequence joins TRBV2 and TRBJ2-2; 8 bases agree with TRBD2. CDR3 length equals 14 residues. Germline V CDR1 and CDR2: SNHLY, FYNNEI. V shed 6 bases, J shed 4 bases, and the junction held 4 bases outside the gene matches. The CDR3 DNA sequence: TGTGCCAGCAGGACCGGGACTAGCACCGGGGAGCTGTTTTTT. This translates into CASRTGTSTGELFF.

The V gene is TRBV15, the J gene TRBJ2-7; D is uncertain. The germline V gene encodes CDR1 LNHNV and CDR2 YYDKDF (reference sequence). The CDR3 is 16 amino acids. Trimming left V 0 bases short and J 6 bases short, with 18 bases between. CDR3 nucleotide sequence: TGTGCCACCAGCAGAGAAACTCGAGGCGGTTTGAGCGAGCAGTACTTC. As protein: CATSRETRGGLSEQYF.

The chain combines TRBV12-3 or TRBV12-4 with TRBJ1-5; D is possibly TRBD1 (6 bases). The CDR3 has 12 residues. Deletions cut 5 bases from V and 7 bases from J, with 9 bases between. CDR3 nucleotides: TGTGCCAGCAGTCCAGGGGTGCAGCCCCAGCATTTT. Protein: CASSPGVQPQHF.

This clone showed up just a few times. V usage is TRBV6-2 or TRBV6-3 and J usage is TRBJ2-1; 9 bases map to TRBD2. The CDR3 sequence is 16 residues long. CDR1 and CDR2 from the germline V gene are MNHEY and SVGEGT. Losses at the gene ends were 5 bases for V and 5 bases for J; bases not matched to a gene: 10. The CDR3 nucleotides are TGTGCCAGCAGTAGGGGTGGCGGGAGGGGCCACAATGAGCAGTTCTTC. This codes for CASSRGGGRGHNEQFF.

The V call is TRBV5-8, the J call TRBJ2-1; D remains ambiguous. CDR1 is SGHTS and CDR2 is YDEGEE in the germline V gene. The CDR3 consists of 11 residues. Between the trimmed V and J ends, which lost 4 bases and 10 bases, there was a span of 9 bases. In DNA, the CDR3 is TGTGCCAGCAGCCCCTTGGGGGAGCAGTTCTTC. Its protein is CASSPLGEQFF.

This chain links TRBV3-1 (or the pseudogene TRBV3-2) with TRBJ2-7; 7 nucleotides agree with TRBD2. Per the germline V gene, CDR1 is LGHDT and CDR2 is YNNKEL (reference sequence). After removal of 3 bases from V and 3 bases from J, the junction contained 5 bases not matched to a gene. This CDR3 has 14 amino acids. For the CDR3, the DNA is TGTGCCAGCAGCCAGGGACTATCCCACTACGAGCAGTACTTC. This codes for CASSQGLSHYEQYF.

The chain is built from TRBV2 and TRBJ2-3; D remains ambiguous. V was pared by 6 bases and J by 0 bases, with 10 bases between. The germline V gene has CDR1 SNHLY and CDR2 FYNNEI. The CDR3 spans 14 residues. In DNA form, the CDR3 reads TGTGCCAGCAGGTGGCGCGCTAGCACAGATACGCAGTATTTT. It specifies CASRWRASTDTQYF.

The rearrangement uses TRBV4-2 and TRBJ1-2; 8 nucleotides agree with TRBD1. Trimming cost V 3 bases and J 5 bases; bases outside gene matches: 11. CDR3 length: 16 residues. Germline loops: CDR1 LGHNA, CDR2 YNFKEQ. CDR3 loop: CASSQTGQGPFYGYTF. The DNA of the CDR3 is TGTGCCAGCAGCCAGACCGGACAGGGTCCATTTTATGGCTACACCTTC.

The CDR3 here is CSVEGAGFQGYTF. The CDR3 bases are TGCAGCGTTGAAGGCGCGGGTTTTCAGGGCTACACCTTC. This rearrangement joins TRBV29-1 to TRBJ1-2; D uncertain. The CDR3 is 13 residues long. V was pared by 1 base and J by 8 bases, with 14 bases between. Germline CDR1 is SQVTM and CDR2 is ANQGSEA.

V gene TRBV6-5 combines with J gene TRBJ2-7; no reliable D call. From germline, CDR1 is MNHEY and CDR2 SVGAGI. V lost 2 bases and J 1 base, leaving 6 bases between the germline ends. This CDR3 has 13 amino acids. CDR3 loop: CASSYRQSYEQYF. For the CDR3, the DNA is TGTGCCAGCAGTTACAGGCAGTCCTACGAGCAGTACTTC.

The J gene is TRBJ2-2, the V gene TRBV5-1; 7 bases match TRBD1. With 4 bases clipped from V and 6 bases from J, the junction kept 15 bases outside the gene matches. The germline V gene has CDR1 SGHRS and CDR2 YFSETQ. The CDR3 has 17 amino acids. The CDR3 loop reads CASSLDFDRDEAGELFF. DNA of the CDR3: TGCGCCAGCAGCCTAGACTTTGACAGGGACGAGGCCGGGGAGCTGTTTTTT.

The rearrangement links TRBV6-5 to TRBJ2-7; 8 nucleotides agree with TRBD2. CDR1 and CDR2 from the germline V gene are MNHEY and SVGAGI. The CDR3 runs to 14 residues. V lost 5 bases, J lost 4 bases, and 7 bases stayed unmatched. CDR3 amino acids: CASSQRELGYEQYF. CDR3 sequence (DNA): TGTGCCAGCAGTCAGCGGGAGCTAGGGTACGAGCAGTACTTC.

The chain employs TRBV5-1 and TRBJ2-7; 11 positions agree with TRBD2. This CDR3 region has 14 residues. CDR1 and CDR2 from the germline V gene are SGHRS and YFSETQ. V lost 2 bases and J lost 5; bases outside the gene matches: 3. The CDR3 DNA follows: TGCGCCAGCAGCTTCCTAGCGGGGGGCGACGAGCAGTACTTC. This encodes CASSFLAGGDEQYF. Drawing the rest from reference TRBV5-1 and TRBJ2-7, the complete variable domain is KAGVTQTPRYLIKTRGQQVTLSCSPISGHRSVSWYQQTPGQGLQFLFEYFSETQRNKGNFPGRFSGRQFSNSRSEMNVSTLELGDSALYLCASSFLAGGDEQYFGPGTRLTVT.

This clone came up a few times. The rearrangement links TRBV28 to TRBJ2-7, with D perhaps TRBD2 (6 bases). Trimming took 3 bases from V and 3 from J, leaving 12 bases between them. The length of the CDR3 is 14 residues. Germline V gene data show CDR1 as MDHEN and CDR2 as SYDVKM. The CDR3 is CASSFWLARYEQYF. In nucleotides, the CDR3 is TGTGCCAGCAGTTTTTGGCTAGCGCGCTACGAGCAGTACTTC. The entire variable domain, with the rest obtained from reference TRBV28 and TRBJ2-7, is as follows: DVKVTQSSRYLVKRTGEKVFLECVQDMDHENMFWYRQDPGLGLRLIYFSYDVKMKEKGDIPEGYSVSREKKERFSLILESASTNQTSMYLCASSFWLARYEQYFGPGTRLTVT.

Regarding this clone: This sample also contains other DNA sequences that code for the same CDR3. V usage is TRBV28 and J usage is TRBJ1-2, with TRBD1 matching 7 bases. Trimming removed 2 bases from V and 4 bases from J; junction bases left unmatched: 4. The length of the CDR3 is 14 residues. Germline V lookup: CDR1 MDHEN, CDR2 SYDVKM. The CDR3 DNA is TGTGCCAGCAGTTTAGGACAGGCCTTCTATGGCTACACCTTC. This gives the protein CASSLGQAFYGYTF.

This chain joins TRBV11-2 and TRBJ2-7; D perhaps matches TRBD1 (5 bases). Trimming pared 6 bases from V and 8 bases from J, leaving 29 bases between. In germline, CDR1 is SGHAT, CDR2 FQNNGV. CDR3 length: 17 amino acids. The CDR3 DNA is TGTGCCAGCAGGTTATCGCTACTGGACACGGCTTCCCTTCAGCAGTACTTC. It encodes CASRLSLLDTASLQQYF.

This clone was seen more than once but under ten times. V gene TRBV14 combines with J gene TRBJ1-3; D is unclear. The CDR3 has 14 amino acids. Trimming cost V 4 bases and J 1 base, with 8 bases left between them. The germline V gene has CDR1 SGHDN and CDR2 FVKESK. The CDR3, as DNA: TGTGCCAGCAGCCGAGTAAATTCTGGAAACACCATATATTTT. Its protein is CASSRVNSGNTIYF.